Following are 13 T cell receptor beta chains from one sample sequenced in a study of blood T cell repertoires in COVID-19. This table comes from immunoSEQ multiplex PCR, and its TCRdb copy is limited to in-frame clones, with some not included. The profile shows approximately 260,000 clones, approximately 79% of them singletons. The specimen sequenced was peripheral blood. The receptors shown here come from a woman older than 75 with active or convalescent COVID-19.

This chain uses TRBV19 with TRBJ1-2; the D gene is possibly TRBD1 (5 bases). Germline V gene data show CDR1 as LNHDA and CDR2 as SQIVND (reference sequence). The CDR3 has 14 residues. The V gene lost 2 bases and the J gene lost 8 bases, with 15 bases spanning the gap. CDR3 nucleotides: TGTGCCAGTAGTATACCACGGACACCAGCGGGCTACACCTTC. Its translation: CASSIPRTPAGYTF.

This chain uses TRBV13 with TRBJ2-7, with D hard to call. The germline CDR1 and CDR2 sequences are PRHDT and FYEKMQ (reference sequence). V was clipped by 5 bases and J by 1 base, with 9 bases between them. CDR3 length: 13 amino acids. The CDR3 DNA is TGTGCCAGCAGCCCCGTGCAGTCCTACGAGCAGTACTTC. Protein: CASSPVQSYEQYF.

The chain joins TRBV6-5 to TRBJ1-2; D is ambiguous. The CDR3 contains 14 residues. With 3 bases removed from V and 2 bases from J, the gap between germline ends came to 10 bases. Germline lookup yields CDR1 MNHEY and CDR2 SVGAGI. The CDR3 is CASSYGRQNYGYTF. Written as DNA, the CDR3 is TGTGCCAGCAGTTATGGCAGGCAGAACTATGGCTACACCTTC.

In nucleotides, the CDR3 is TGTGCCAGCAGTTACTCGATTTTGGGAGGTACGCAGTATTTT. It is translated as CASSYSILGGTQYF. The chain is built from TRBV6-5 and TRBJ2-3, with D perhaps TRBD2 (6 bases). The CDR3 is made up of 14 amino acids. In germline, CDR1 is MNHEY, CDR2 SVGAGI. V was clipped by 0 bases and J by 8 bases, with 12 bases between them.

The chain combines TRBV3-1 (or the pseudogene TRBV3-2) with TRBJ1-6, with TRBD1 as a possible D gene (5 bases). This CDR3 is 14 amino acids long. Germline values: CDR1 LGHDT, CDR2 YNNKEL (reference sequence). V lost 1 base to trimming and J lost 7 bases, with 8 bases between them. The CDR3 sequence is CASSQGQLNSPLHF. The CDR3 DNA reads as TGTGCCAGCAGCCAAGGACAGTTAAATTCACCCCTCCACTTT.

This clone was seen repeatedly, ten times or more. The V call is TRBV2, the J call TRBJ2-7, with no clear D. CDR1 SNHLY and CDR2 FYNNEI come from the germline V gene. The CDR3 loop spans 13 amino acids. V shed 2 bases and J shed 3 bases, with 8 bases lying between them. This CDR3 is CASSEYSYYEQYF. CDR3 DNA sequence: TGTGCCAGCAGTGAATACAGTTACTACGAGCAGTACTTC.

Remarks on this clone: Other DNA sequences within the sample encode an identical CDR3. V and J are TRBV2 and TRBJ1-5; 8 nucleotides align to TRBD1. Germline CDR1 SNHLY, CDR2 FYNNEI. The CDR3 is made up of 16 amino acids. V shed 4 bases, J shed 3 bases, and the junction held 8 bases outside the gene matches. CDR3: CASSVQGARVNQPQHF. DNA of the CDR3: TGTGCCAGCAGTGTGCAGGGGGCTCGGGTCAATCAGCCCCAGCATTTT.

The rearrangement links TRBV10-3 to TRBJ1-3; D is possibly TRBD1 (5 bases). V was clipped by 7 bases and J by 6 bases, with 10 bases between them. Per the germline V gene, CDR1 is ENHRY and CDR2 is SYGVKD. This CDR3 is 12 amino acids long. DNA of the CDR3: TGTGCCATCAACCAGGGTGTAAACACCATATATTTT. It is translated as CAINQGVNTIYF.

This sequence joins TRBV5-6 and TRBJ2-3; D ambiguous. Germline lookup yields CDR1 SGHDT and CDR2 YYEEEE. This CDR3 has 13 residues. The V and J ends lost 3 bases and 0 bases respectively, with 5 bases between them. The CDR3 spells CASSSVSTDTQYF. The DNA for the CDR3 is TGTGCCAGCAGCTCAGTGAGCACAGATACGCAGTATTTT.

This clone was picked up one time. This chain connects TRBV20-1 to TRBJ2-7; the match to TRBD2 covers 8 bases. The junction had 7 bases not matched to a gene; V was cut back by 3 bases and J by 6 bases. Germline V gene data show CDR1 as DFQATT and CDR2 as SNEGSKA (reference sequence). This CDR3 is built from 13 residues. DNA of the CDR3: TGCAGTGCTAGTGGGACTAGAAAGAGCGAGCAGTACTTC. Residues: CSASGTRKSEQYF.

J is TRBJ1-1 and V is TRBV4-1, with D possibly TRBD1 on 5 matching bases. There are 15 residues in the CDR3. Between the trimmed V and J ends, which lost 3 bases and 4 bases, there was a span of 15 bases. The germline V gene encodes CDR1 MGHRA and CDR2 YSYEKL. The CDR3 region is CASSHNQGLGTEAFF. CDR3 DNA sequence: TGCGCCAGCAGCCATAACCAGGGATTGGGCACTGAAGCTTTCTTT.

The chain has TRBV2 and TRBJ1-1; D unclear. CDR1 is SNHLY, CDR2 FYNNEI, per germline. V was cut by 2 bases and J by 1 base, with 11 bases left in between. The CDR3 contains 15 residues. The DNA of the CDR3 is TGTGCCAGCAGTGAATTGTTTTTTAAGAACACTGAAGCTTTCTTT. It codes for CASSELFFKNTEAFF.

The chain employs TRBV7-8 and TRBJ1-3; TRBD1 agrees at 7 bases. From germline, CDR1 is SGHVS and CDR2 FQNEAQ. The CDR3 is 16 residues long. Trimming removed 3 bases from V and 4 bases from J; junction bases left unmatched: 9. Written as DNA, the CDR3 is TGTGCCAGCAGCTTCAACAGGGGTCAAGGCGGAAACACCATATATTTT. The encoded protein is CASSFNRGQGGNTIYF.